One sample yielded the 8 T cell receptor beta chains listed below, sequenced in a study of blood T cell repertoires in COVID-19. The assay was immunoSEQ multiplex PCR, and TCRdb's table has in-frame clones only and misses some. The sample has hundreds of thousands of clones; about 88% are singletons. Sequences were obtained from peripheral blood. These receptors originate from a woman aged 45 to 65 with COVID-19, enrolled during active disease.

The chain links TRBV2 to TRBJ2-1; 11 bases agree with TRBD2. Looked up from germline, CDR1 is SNHLY and CDR2 is FYNNEI. The junction had 8 bases not matched to a gene; V was cut back by 3 bases and J by 7 bases. The CDR3 runs 16 residues. CDR3 sequence reads: CASSEIHSGGANEQFF. Here the CDR3 DNA reads TGTGCCAGCAGTGAGATTCATAGCGGGGGGGCGAATGAGCAGTTCTTC.

The gene calls are TRBV10-3 and TRBJ1-2; a weak D match, TRBD1 (5 bases). Germline V gives CDR1 ENHRY, CDR2 SYGVKD. The V gene lost 0 bases and the J gene lost 8 bases, with 16 bases spanning the gap. The CDR3 has 15 amino acids. This CDR3 is CAISESQTVDGGYTF. As DNA, the CDR3 is TGTGCCATCAGTGAGTCTCAGACAGTAGATGGAGGCTACACCTTC.

The chain couples TRBV4-1 to TRBJ1-5; TRBD1 agrees at 9 bases. There are 19 residues in the CDR3. Germline-derived CDR1 and CDR2 are MGHRA and YSYEKL. Trimming removed 4 bases from V and 0 bases from J; junction bases left unmatched: 13. The CDR3 sequence: CASSPQDVQGAFSNQPQHF. DNA of the CDR3: TGCGCCAGCAGCCCCCAGGATGTACAGGGGGCTTTTAGCAATCAGCCCCAGCATTTT.

This chain joins TRBV30 and TRBJ1-6; TRBD1 matches 11 bases. J gave up 6 bases and V 0 bases, and 10 bases lay outside the gene matches. CDR1 is GTSNPN, CDR2 SVGIG, per germline (reference sequence). This CDR3 has 18 amino acids. In DNA, the CDR3 is TGTGCCTGGAGTGTACAAATGGGGACAGGGGGTGGTAATTCACCCCTCCACTTT. Its translation: CAWSVQMGTGGGNSPLHF.

This chain uses TRBV29-1 with TRBJ2-7; 8 bases map to TRBD2. This CDR3 is 13 amino acids long. The V gene's germline CDR1 is SQVTM and CDR2 ANQGSEA. V lost 5 bases, J lost 5 bases, and 8 bases stayed unmatched. CDR3 in amino acids: CSVSRGGKNEQYF. Here the CDR3 DNA reads TGCAGCGTTTCCCGGGGGGGGAAGAACGAGCAGTACTTC.

The chain uses TRBV3-1 (or the pseudogene TRBV3-2) and TRBJ2-2; 9 nucleotides match TRBD2. Germline V gene lookup returns CDR1 LGHDT and CDR2 YNNKEL (reference sequence). Trimming cost V 4 bases and J 6 bases; bases outside gene matches: 6. The CDR3 has 15 residues. Here the CDR3 reads CASSLLTSGAGELFF. CDR3 DNA sequence: TGTGCCAGCAGCCTCCTGACTAGCGGTGCCGGGGAGCTGTTTTTT.

The genes are TRBV7-6 and TRBJ1-1; D gene unclear. The V gene's germline CDR1 is SGHVS and CDR2 FNYEAQ. V was clipped by 5 bases and J by 1 base, with 8 bases between them. The CDR3 runs to 13 residues. For the CDR3, the DNA is TGTGCCAGCAGCGTTACAGAGAACACTGAAGCTTTCTTT. Residues: CASSVTENTEAFF.

This sequence joins TRBV28 and TRBJ2-7; TRBD2 agrees at 13 bases. With 6 bases clipped from V and 2 bases from J, the junction kept 4 bases outside the gene matches. The CDR3 loop spans 15 amino acids. Germline CDR1 is MDHEN and CDR2 is SYDVKM. The CDR3 loop is CASSQGLAGAYEQYF. Written as DNA, the CDR3 is TGTGCCAGCAGCCAAGGACTAGCGGGGGCCTACGAGCAGTACTTC.